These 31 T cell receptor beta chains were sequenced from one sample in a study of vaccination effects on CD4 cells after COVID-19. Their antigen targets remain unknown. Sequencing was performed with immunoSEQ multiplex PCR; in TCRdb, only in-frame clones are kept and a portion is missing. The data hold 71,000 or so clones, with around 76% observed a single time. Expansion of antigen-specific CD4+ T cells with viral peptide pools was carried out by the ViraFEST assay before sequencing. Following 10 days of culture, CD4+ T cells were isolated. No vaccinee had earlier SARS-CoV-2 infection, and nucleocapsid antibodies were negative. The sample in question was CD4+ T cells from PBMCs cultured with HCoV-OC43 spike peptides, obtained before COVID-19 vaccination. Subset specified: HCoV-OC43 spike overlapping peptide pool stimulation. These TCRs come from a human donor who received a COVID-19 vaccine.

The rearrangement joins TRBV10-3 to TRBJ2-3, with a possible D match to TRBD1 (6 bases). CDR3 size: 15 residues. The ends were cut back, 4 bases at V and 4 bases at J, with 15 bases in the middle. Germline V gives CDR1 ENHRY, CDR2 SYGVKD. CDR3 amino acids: CAISAPTGSADTQYF. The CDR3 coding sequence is TGTGCCATCAGTGCCCCTACAGGGTCGGCAGATACGCAGTATTTT.

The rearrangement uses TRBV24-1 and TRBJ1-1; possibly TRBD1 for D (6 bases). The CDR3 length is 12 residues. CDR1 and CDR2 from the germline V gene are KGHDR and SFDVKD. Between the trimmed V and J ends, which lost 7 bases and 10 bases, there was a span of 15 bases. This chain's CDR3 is CATSGSQGRAFF. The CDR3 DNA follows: TGTGCCACCAGCGGGAGTCAGGGGAGAGCTTTCTTT.

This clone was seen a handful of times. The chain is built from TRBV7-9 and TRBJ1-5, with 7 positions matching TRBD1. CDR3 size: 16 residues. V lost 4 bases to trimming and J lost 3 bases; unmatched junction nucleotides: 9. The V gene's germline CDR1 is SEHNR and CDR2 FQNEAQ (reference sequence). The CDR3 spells CASSSARGVYNQPQHF. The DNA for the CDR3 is TGTGCCAGCAGCTCCGCCAGGGGGGTTTACAATCAGCCCCAGCATTTT.

The CDR3 here is CASSATQGKNTEAFF. The CDR3 nucleotides read TGCGCCAGCAGCGCTACACAGGGAAAGAACACTGAAGCTTTCTTT. This chain uses TRBV5-1 with TRBJ1-1, with D tentatively TRBD1 (6 bases). Looked up from germline, CDR1 is SGHRS and CDR2 is YFSETQ. Trimming shortened V by 4 bases and J by 1 base, and 14 bases separated the two germline ends. The CDR3 is 15 amino acids.

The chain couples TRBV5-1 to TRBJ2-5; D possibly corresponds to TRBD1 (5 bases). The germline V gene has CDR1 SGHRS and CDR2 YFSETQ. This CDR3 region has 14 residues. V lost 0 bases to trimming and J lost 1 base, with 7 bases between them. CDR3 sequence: CASSLATAQETQYF. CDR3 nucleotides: TGCGCCAGCAGCTTGGCGACAGCCCAAGAGACCCAGTACTTC.

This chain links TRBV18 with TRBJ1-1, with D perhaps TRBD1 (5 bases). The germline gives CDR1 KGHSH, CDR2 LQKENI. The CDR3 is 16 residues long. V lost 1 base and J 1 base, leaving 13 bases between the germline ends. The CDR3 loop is CASSPLEGAGNTEAFF. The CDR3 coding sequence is TGTGCCAGCTCACCACTTGAAGGGGCAGGGAACACTGAAGCTTTCTTT. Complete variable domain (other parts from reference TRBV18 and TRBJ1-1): NAGVMQNPRHLVRRRGQEARLRCSPMKGHSHVYWYRQLPEEGLKFMVYLQKENIIDESGMPKERFSAEFPKEGPSILRIQQVVRGDSAAYFCASSPLEGAGNTEAFFGQGTRLTVV.

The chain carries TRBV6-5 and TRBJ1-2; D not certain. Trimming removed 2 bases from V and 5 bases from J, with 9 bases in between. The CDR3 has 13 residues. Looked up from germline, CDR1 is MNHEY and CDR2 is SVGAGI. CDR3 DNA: TGTGCCAGCAGTTACGGCAGAGGGTATGGCTACACCTTC. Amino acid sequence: CASSYGRGYGYTF.

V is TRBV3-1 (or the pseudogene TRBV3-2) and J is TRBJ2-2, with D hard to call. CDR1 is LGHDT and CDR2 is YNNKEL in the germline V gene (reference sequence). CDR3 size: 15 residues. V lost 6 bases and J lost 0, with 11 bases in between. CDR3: CASSLLGSNTGELFF. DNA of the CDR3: TGTGCCAGCAGTCTCCTCGGGTCGAACACCGGGGAGCTGTTTTTT.

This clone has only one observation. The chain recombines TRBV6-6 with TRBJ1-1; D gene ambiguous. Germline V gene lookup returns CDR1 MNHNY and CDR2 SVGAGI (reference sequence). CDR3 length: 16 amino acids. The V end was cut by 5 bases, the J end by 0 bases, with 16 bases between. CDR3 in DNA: TGTGCCAGCAGTCTCGGGGTGAGCGACATGAACACTGAAGCTTTCTTT. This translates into CASSLGVSDMNTEAFF.

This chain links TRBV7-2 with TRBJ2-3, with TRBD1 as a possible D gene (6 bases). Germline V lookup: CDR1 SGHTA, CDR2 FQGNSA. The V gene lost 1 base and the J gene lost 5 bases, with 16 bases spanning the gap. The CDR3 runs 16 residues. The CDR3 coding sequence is TGTGCCAGCAGCTTAGGACTGCGAAACAGGGAAGATACGCAGTATTTT. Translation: CASSLGLRNREDTQYF.

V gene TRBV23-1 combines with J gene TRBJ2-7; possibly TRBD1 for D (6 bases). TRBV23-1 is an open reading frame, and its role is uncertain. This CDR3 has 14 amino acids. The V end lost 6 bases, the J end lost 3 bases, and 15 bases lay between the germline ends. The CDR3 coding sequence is TGCGCCAGCAGAATCCTACAGGGAATCTACGAGCAGTACGTC. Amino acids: CASRILQGIYEQYV.

For the CDR3, the DNA is TGCGCCAGTGGACCCGTCGATCAGACCGGGGAGCTGTTTTTT. Protein: CASGPVDQTGELFF. The chain links TRBV5-1 to TRBJ2-2, with D uncertain. V shed 8 bases and J shed 5 bases, with 16 bases lying between them. From germline, CDR1 is SGHRS and CDR2 YFSETQ. This CDR3 spans 14 amino acids.

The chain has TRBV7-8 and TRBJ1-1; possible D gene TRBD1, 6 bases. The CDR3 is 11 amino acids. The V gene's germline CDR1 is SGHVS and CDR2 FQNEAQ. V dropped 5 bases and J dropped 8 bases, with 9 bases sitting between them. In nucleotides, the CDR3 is TGTGCCAGCAGCCCCGGGACAGAAGCTTTCTTT. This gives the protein CASSPGTEAFF.

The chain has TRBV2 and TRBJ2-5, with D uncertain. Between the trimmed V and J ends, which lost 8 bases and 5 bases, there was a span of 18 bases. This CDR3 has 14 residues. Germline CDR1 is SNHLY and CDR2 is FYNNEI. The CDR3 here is CASLPEAFSETQYF. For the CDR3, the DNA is TGTGCCAGCCTACCAGAGGCGTTTTCGGAGACCCAGTACTTC.

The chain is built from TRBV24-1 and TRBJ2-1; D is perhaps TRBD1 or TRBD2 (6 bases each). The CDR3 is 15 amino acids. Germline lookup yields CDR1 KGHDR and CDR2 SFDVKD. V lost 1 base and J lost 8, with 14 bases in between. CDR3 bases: TGTGCCACCAGTGATTTCGGGGGCCCACGAGATGAGCAGTTCTTC. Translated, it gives CATSDFGGPRDEQFF.

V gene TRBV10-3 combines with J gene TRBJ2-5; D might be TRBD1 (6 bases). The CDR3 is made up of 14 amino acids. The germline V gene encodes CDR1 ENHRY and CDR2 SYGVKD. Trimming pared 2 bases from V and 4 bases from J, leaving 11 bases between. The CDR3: CAISEPTGLETQYF. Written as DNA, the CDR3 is TGTGCCATCAGTGAGCCGACAGGTTTAGAGACCCAGTACTTC.

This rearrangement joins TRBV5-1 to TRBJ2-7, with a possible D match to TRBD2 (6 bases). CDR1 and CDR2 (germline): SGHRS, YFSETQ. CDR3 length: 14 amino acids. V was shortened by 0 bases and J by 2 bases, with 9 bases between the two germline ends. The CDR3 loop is CASSLGGGTYEQYV. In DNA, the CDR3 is TGCGCCAGCAGCTTGGGTGGGGGGACCTACGAGCAGTACGTC.

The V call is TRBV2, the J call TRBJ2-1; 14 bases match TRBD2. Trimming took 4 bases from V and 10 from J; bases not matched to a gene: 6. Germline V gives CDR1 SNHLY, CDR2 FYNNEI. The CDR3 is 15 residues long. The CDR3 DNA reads TGTGCCAGCAGTGCGACTAGCGGGGGGGCCGGGGAGCAGTTCTTC. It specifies CASSATSGGAGEQFF. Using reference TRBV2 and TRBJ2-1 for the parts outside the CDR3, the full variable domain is EPEVTQTPSHQVTQMGQEVILRCVPISNHLYFYWYRQILGQKVEFLVSFYNNEISEKSEIFDDQFSVERPDGSNFTLKIRSTKLEDSAMYFCASSATSGGAGEQFFGPGTRLTVL.

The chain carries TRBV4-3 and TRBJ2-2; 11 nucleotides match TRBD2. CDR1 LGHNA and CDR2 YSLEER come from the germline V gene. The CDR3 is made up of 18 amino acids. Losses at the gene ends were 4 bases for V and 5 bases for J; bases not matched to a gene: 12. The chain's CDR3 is CASSPASGGTSRTGELFF. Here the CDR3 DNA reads TGCGCCAGCAGCCCAGCTAGCGGGGGGACCTCGCGGACCGGGGAGCTGTTTTTT.

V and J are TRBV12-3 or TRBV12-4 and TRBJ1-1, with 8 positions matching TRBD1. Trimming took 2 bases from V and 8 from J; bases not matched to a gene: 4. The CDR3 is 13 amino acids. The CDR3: CASSLRDRGEAFF. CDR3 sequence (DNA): TGTGCCAGCAGTTTACGTGACAGGGGCGAAGCTTTCTTT.

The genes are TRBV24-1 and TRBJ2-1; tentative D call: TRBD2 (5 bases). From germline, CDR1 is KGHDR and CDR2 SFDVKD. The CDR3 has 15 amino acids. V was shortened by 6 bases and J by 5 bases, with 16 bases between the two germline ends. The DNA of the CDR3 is TGTGCCACCAGTCAAGAGGGTCGGTTGGACAATGAGCAGTTCTTC. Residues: CATSQEGRLDNEQFF.

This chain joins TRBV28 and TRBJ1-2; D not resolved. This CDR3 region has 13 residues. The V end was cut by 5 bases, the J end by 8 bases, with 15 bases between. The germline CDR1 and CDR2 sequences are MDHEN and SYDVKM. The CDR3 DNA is TGTGCCAGCAGTCTCCGGCAACATAAAGGCTACACCTTC. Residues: CASSLRQHKGYTF.

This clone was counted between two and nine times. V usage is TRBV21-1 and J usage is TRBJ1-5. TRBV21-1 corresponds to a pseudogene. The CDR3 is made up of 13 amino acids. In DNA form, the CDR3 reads TGTGCCAGCAGCAAAAGTGCGGGTCAGCCCCAGCATTTT. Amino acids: CASSKSAGQPQHF.

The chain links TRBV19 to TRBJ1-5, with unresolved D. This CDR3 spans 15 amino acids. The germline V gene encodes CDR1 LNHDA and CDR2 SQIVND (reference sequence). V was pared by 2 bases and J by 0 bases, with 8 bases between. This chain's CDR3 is CASSITPDSNQPQHF. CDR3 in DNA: TGTGCCAGTAGTATAACACCAGATAGCAATCAGCCCCAGCATTTT.

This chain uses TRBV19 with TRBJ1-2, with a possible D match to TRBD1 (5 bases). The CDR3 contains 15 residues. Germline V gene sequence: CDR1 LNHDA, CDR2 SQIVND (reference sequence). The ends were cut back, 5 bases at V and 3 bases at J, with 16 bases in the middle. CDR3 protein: CASSPSGTDYYGYTF. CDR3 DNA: TGTGCCAGTAGTCCCTCCGGGACGGACTACTATGGCTACACCTTC.

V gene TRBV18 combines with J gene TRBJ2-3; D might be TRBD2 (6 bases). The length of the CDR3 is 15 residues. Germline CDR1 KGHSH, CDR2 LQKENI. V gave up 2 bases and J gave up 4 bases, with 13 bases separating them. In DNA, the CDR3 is TGTGCCAGCTCACCATCACGGGGGAGTTCAGATACGCAGTATTTT. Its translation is CASSPSRGSSDTQYF. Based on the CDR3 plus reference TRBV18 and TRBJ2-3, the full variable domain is NAGVMQNPRHLVRRRGQEARLRCSPMKGHSHVYWYRQLPEEGLKFMVYLQKENIIDESGMPKERFSAEFPKEGPSILRIQQVVRGDSAAYFCASSPSRGSSDTQYFGPGTRLTVL.

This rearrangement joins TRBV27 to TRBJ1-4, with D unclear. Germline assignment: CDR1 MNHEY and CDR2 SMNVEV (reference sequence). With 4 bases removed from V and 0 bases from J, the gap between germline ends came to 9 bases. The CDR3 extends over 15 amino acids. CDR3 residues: CASSYRRATNEKLFF. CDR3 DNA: TGTGCCAGCAGTTACCGACGGGCAACTAATGAAAAACTGTTTTTT.

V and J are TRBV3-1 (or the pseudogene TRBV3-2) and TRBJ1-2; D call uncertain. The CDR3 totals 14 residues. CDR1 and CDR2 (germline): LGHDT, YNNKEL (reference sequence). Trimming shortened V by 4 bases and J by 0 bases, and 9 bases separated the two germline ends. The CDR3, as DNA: TGTGCCAGCAGCCCTGCCAGCTCTAACTATGGCTACACCTTC. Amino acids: CASSPASSNYGYTF.

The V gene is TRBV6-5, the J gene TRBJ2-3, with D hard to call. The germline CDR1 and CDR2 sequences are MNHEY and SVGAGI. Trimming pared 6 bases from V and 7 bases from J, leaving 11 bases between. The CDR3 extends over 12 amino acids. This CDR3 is CASRDFVNTQYF. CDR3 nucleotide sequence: TGTGCCAGCAGAGACTTCGTCAATACGCAGTATTTT.

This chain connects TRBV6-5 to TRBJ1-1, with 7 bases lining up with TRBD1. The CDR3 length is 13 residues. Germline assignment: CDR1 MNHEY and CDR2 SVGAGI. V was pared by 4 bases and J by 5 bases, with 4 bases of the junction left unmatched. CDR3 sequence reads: CASSSTGVTEAFF. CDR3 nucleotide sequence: TGTGCCAGCAGTTCAACAGGGGTTACTGAAGCTTTCTTT.

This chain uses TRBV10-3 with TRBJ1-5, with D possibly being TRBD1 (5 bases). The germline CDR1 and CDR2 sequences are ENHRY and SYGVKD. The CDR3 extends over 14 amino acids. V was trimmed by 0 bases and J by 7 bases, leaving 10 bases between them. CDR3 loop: CAISESPGPQPQHF. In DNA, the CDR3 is TGTGCCATCAGTGAGTCGCCAGGGCCACAGCCCCAGCATTTT.